This T cell receptor beta chain was sequenced for a study of T cell repertoires in cytomegalovirus infection. Study in general: From public TCR beta signatures came an indication of both CMV infection and matching HLA type. Study conclusions and caveats: HLA-C-restricted CMV-specific TCR beta clonotypes prevailed in the ex vivo response. Based on cumulative public TCR beta family frequency, carriers of CMV plus the relevant HLA were identified.

TCRdb processed the reads anew with MiXCR; each CDR3 protein has one entry. The sample has about 300,000 distinct CDR3 sequences; approximately 8.9% are singletons. Concerning this clonotype itself: What it binds is unknown.

V lost 6 bases and J lost 12, with 18 bases in between. This CDR3 is built from 13 residues. In germline, CDR1 is MDHEN, CDR2 SYDVKM. The chain couples TRBV28 to TRBJ2-1; D is undetermined. The specimen sequenced was PBMCs. This TCR came from a human donor in good health (CMV status not recorded). Some clones in this sample may be carry-over from other donors' samples. The CDR3 loop reads CASSPTAFTGQFF. DNA of the CDR3: TGTGCCAGCAGCCCGACGGCCTTTACGGGGCAGTTCTTC. Filled out from reference TRBV28 and TRBJ2-1, the complete variable domain reads DVKVTQSSRYLVKRTGEKVFLECVQDMDHENMFWYRQDPGLGLRLIYFSYDVKMKEKGDIPEGYSVSREKKERFSLILESASTNQTSMYLCASSPTAFTGQFFGPGTRLTVL.